Listed here is a single T cell receptor (beta chain). The DNA ends 3 residues before the CDR3 does, and the rest of the CDR3 is filled in from the germline J gene. This entry belongs to a study of Tregs in tolerant kidney transplant recipients. The CDR3 spans 14 residues. V lost 9 bases and J 7 bases, leaving 16 bases between the germline ends. Germline V lookup: CDR1 LNHDA, CDR2 SQIVND (reference sequence). The table came from immunoSEQ multiplex PCR; TCRdb's copy has only in-frame clones and leaves some out. The sample table includes about 48,000 clones. This sequence was found in a human donor who received a combined kidney and bone marrow transplant. The genes are TRBV19 and TRBJ1-6, with D uncertain. The sequencing used CD4+ T cells from blood, collected before the transplant. The CDR3 region is CASRIGPTNSPLHF. The CDR3 bases that were read are TGTGCCAGCCGAATCGGTCCTACCAATTCACCC.